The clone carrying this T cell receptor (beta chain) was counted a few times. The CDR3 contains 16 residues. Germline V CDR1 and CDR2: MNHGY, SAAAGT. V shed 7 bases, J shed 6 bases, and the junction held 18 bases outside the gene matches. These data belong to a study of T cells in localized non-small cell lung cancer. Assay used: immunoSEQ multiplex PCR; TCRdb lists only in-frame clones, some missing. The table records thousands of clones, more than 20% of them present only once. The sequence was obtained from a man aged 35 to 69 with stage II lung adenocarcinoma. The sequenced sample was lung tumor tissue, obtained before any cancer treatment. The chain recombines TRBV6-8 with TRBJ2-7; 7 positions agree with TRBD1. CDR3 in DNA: TGTGCCAGCACTTCCCGACAGGGATGGATGGTCGGCGAGCAGTACTTC. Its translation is CASTSRQGWMVGEQYF.